The next 21 T cell receptor beta chains were all read from a single sample in a study of beta chain features in type 1 diabetes. Expressed TCRB transcripts were sequenced because the isolated RNA had all been reverse transcribed beforehand. Libraries were prepared by immunoSEQ multiplex PCR; TCRdb keeps only in-frame clonotypes and omits some of them. The sample lists roughly 370,000 clones, roughly 13% occurring once. Material for sequencing was naive CD4+ T cells from blood. Every receptor here comes from a man aged 25 to 40 in good health.

This clone was detected only a few times. The chain has TRBV9 and TRBJ2-7; D is unclear. The V gene lost 0 bases and the J gene lost 4 bases, with 14 bases spanning the gap. The CDR3 runs to 15 residues. Per the germline V gene, CDR1 is SGDLS and CDR2 is YYNGEE. The CDR3 nucleotides are TGTGCCAGCAGCGTAGGGACGGCCATGGGGTACGAGCAGTACTTC. Amino acid sequence: CASSVGTAMGYEQYF.

The chain joins TRBV9 to TRBJ2-3; 8 bases line up with TRBD1. Germline trimming cut 3 bases from V and 2 bases from J; bases unmatched to any gene: 11. Germline CDR1 is SGDLS and CDR2 is YYNGEE. This CDR3 spans 17 amino acids. CDR3 region: CASSASGGSSNTDTQYF. The CDR3 DNA is TGTGCCAGCAGCGCTTCAGGGGGCTCGAGTAACACAGATACGCAGTATTTT.

This clone came up a few times. The CDR3 is CASSPFGSYNEQFF. DNA of the CDR3: TGTGCCAGCAGCCCCTTTGGATCCTACAATGAGCAGTTCTTC. The chain uses TRBV14 and TRBJ2-1; D gene ambiguous. There are 14 residues in the CDR3. Trimming pared 4 bases from V and 1 base from J, leaving 8 bases between. CDR1 and CDR2 (germline): SGHDN, FVKESK. The variable domain in full, with the rest retrieved from reference TRBV14 and TRBJ2-1, is EAGVTQFPSHSVIEKGQTVTLRCDPISGHDNLYWYRRVMGKEIKFLLHFVKESKQDESGMPNNRFLAERTGGTYSTLKVQPAELEDSGVYFCASSPFGSYNEQFFGPGTRLTVL.

The chain links TRBV2 to TRBJ1-5, with 7 bases matching TRBD1. Germline V gene lookup returns CDR1 SNHLY and CDR2 FYNNEI. The length of the CDR3 is 15 residues. V was clipped by 6 bases and J by 5 bases; unmatched bases: 10. The CDR3 coding sequence is TGTGCCAGCAGCCTTAGACAGGGTCTCTATCAGCCCCAGCATTTT. It specifies CASSLRQGLYQPQHF.

This chain uses TRBV7-9 with TRBJ2-7; TRBD1 matches 8 bases. V lost 5 bases, J lost 5 bases, and 8 bases stayed unmatched. Germline V gene lookup returns CDR1 SEHNR and CDR2 FQNEAQ (reference sequence). The CDR3 spans 14 residues. CDR3 protein: CASSLFSDRDEQYF. CDR3 DNA: TGTGCCAGCAGCCTATTCTCGGACAGGGACGAGCAGTACTTC.

This clone turned up a few times. The chain carries TRBV10-3 and TRBJ2-3; D unresolved. The CDR3 contains 12 residues. Germline CDR1 is ENHRY and CDR2 is SYGVKD. Trimming removed 2 bases from V and 4 bases from J, with 4 bases in between. In nucleotides, the CDR3 is TGTGCCATCAGTGAGCGGGCAGATACGCAGTATTTT. Amino acid sequence: CAISERADTQYF.

V and J are TRBV7-2 and TRBJ1-5, with 7 bases aligning to TRBD1. Germline V gives CDR1 SGHTA, CDR2 FQGNSA. Trimming cost V 1 base and J 5 bases; bases outside gene matches: 8. The CDR3 has 16 amino acids. Here the CDR3 reads CASSLVPDRLYQPQHF. CDR3 coding DNA: TGTGCCAGCAGCTTAGTACCGGACAGGCTTTATCAGCCCCAGCATTTT.

This clone was seen a single time. The chain has TRBV9 and TRBJ1-1; 10 bases are a match to TRBD1. V trimming: 3 bases; J trimming: 4 bases; junction bases outside the gene matches: 3. Germline-derived CDR1 and CDR2 are SGDLS and YYNGEE. The CDR3 is made up of 14 amino acids. This CDR3 reads CASSEWDRGTEAFF. CDR3 coding DNA: TGTGCCAGCAGCGAGTGGGACAGGGGCACTGAAGCTTTCTTT.

The rearrangement uses TRBV30 and TRBJ1-2, with D hard to call. V lost 1 base, J lost 5 bases, and 11 bases lay in between. The CDR3 has 13 residues. Germline V gene data show CDR1 as GTSNPN and CDR2 as SVGIG (reference sequence). The CDR3 DNA is TGTGCCTGGAGTGAACTTGATAGGTATGGCTACACCTTC. This encodes CAWSELDRYGYTF.

In this sample, this clone turned up a few times. The chain has TRBV4-2 and TRBJ2-3; D possibly corresponds to TRBD1 (6 bases). Looked up from germline, CDR1 is LGHNA and CDR2 is YNFKEQ. The CDR3 is made up of 16 amino acids. Between the trimmed V and J ends, which lost 5 bases and 2 bases, there was a span of 17 bases. CDR3 DNA: TGTGCCAGCAGCTTGTTCCCCAGGGGAAACACAGATACGCAGTATTTT. Protein: CASSLFPRGNTDTQYF.

This chain joins TRBV9 and TRBJ2-2; no clear D. With 0 bases removed from V and 7 bases from J, the gap between germline ends came to 10 bases. The germline V gene has CDR1 SGDLS and CDR2 YYNGEE. This CDR3 region has 14 residues. CDR3 in DNA: TGTGCCAGCAGCGTAGGGCGAGTTAGCGGGGAGCTGTTTTTT. It codes for CASSVGRVSGELFF.

The chain is built from TRBV7-9 and TRBJ2-5; 12 bases agree with TRBD2. The J segment lost 4 bases and the V segment lost 3 bases, leaving 6 bases of the junction unmatched. Per germline, CDR1 SEHNR and CDR2 FQNEAQ (reference sequence). The CDR3 is 16 amino acids. The CDR3 reads CASSFRLAGARETQYF. The DNA for the CDR3 is TGTGCCAGCAGCTTTCGACTAGCGGGGGCCCGAGAGACCCAGTACTTC.

The J gene is TRBJ2-3, the V gene TRBV7-9, with D hard to call. Per the germline V gene, CDR1 is SEHNR and CDR2 is FQNEAQ (reference sequence). V was trimmed by 2 bases and J by 8 bases, leaving 8 bases between them. This CDR3 spans 12 amino acids. The CDR3 nucleotides read TGTGCCAGCAGCTTATTCTTGGGTACGCAGTATTTT. Residues: CASSLFLGTQYF. Variable domain in full (rest from reference TRBV7-9 and TRBJ2-3): DTGVSQNPRHKITKRGQNVTFRCDPISEHNRLYWYRQTLGQGPEFLTYFQNEAQLEKSRLLSDRFSAERPKGSFSTLEIQRTEQGDSAMYLCASSLFLGTQYFGPGTRLTVL.

The CDR3 spells CATSTTFSYEQYF. The CDR3 region has the DNA TGTGCCACCTCCACCACGTTCTCCTACGAGCAGTACTTC. The chain joins TRBV19 to TRBJ2-7; D is unresolved. Germline V CDR1 and CDR2: LNHDA, SQIVND (reference sequence). Trimming took 10 bases from V and 0 from J, leaving 13 bases between them. The CDR3 runs to 13 residues.

The V call is TRBV9, the J call TRBJ1-2, with 8 bases that match TRBD1. Losses at the gene ends were 5 bases for V and 1 base for J; bases not matched to a gene: 4. This CDR3 has 14 residues. The germline V gene has CDR1 SGDLS and CDR2 YYNGEE. CDR3 sequence (DNA): TGTGCCAGCAGAAGAGGACAGGGTAACTATGGCTACACCTTC. It is translated as CASRRGQGNYGYTF.

A remark on this clone: Other nucleotide sequences from this sample produce the same CDR3. This chain connects TRBV9 to TRBJ2-5, with 7 bases identical to TRBD2. V shed 0 bases and J 4 bases; nucleotides not matched to a gene: 6. The CDR3 length is 15 residues. Per germline, CDR1 SGDLS and CDR2 YYNGEE. The CDR3 here is CASSVAVGEGETQYF. CDR3 DNA: TGTGCCAGCAGCGTAGCGGTAGGGGAGGGAGAGACCCAGTACTTC. The entire variable domain, with the rest obtained from reference TRBV9 and TRBJ2-5, is as follows: DSGVTQTPKHLITATGQRVTLRCSPRSGDLSVYWYQQSLDQGLQFLIQYYNGEERAKGNILERFSAQQFPDLHSELNLSSLELGDSALYFCASSVAVGEGETQYFGPGTRLLVL.

The chain recombines TRBV25-1 with TRBJ1-2, with 7 bases identical to TRBD1. This CDR3 region has 13 residues. The germline V gene encodes CDR1 MGHDK and CDR2 SYGVNS. V shed 5 bases, J shed 4 bases, and the junction held 4 bases outside the gene matches. The chain's CDR3 is CASSKGGGYGYTF. DNA for the CDR3: TGTGCCAGCAGTAAAGGGGGCGGCTATGGCTACACCTTC.

This clone was detected only a few times. V and J are TRBV27 and TRBJ1-2; D might be TRBD1 (6 bases). The ends were cut back, 3 bases at V and 4 bases at J, with 12 bases in the middle. Germline V lookup: CDR1 MNHEY, CDR2 SMNVEV (reference sequence). CDR3 length: 14 residues. CDR3 sequence: CASSLGGGSYGYTF. In DNA, the CDR3 is TGTGCCAGCAGTTTGGGAGGGGGTAGCTATGGCTACACCTTC.

The chain carries TRBV11-2 and TRBJ1-6, with 9 bases matching TRBD1. Germline lookup yields CDR1 SGHAT and CDR2 FQNNGV. This CDR3 region has 16 residues. The ends lost 5 bases at V and 8 bases at J; junction bases unmatched: 10. CDR3 amino acids: CASSPIRTGAHSPLHF. In DNA, the CDR3 is TGTGCCAGCAGCCCCATCCGGACAGGGGCTCATTCACCCCTCCACTTT.

V gene TRBV9 combines with J gene TRBJ2-1; 7 bases fit TRBD2. This CDR3 is built from 17 residues. CDR1 and CDR2 (germline): SGDLS, YYNGEE. V shed 0 bases, J shed 5 bases, and the junction held 11 bases outside the gene matches. The CDR3 DNA sequence: TGTGCCAGCAGCGTAGCTGACGCGGGGAGGGCCCACAATGAGCAGTTCTTC. Translated, it gives CASSVADAGRAHNEQFF.

In its sample, this clone was seen a few times. This rearrangement joins TRBV2 to TRBJ2-7, with 10 positions matching TRBD2. Germline CDR1 reads SNHLY; CDR2 reads FYNNEI. V lost 8 bases to trimming and J lost 4 bases; unmatched junction nucleotides: 14. The CDR3 is made up of 16 amino acids. This CDR3 is CASGLAGVLIGYEQYV. The DNA for the CDR3 is TGTGCCAGCGGTCTAGCGGGAGTCCTCATCGGGTACGAGCAGTACGTC.